Reported below is one T cell receptor (beta chain). The data stem from a study of cytotoxic CD8 clonotypes in ibrutinib-treated CLL. At the level of the study: Following treatment for a median about 12 months, range 6 to 36, response samples were then taken.

Only in-frame clones appear in the TCRdb table, and some are missing; sequencing was by immunoSEQ multiplex PCR. The sample lists roughly 52,000 clones, around 53% occurring once. The CDR3 sequence is 14 residues long. Germline V gene data show CDR1 as SGHNT and CDR2 as YYREEE (reference sequence). V was shortened by 4 bases and J by 1 base, with 11 bases between the two germline ends. The sequence was collected from a human donor with chronic lymphocytic leukemia. Sample: PBMCs, taken after 12 months of ibrutinib treatment. This chain links TRBV5-4 with TRBJ1-2; unclear D gene. DNA for the CDR3: TGTGCCAGCAGCGACACACCGTTTAACTATGGCTACACCTTC. Amino acids: CASSDTPFNYGYTF.